Sequencing of this T cell receptor beta chain was carried out in a study of cytomegalovirus exposure and HLA in healthy donors. Study results and limitations: Sequencing likely produced, as an artifact, a cluster of highly shared sequence variants.

Vbeta (60) and Jbeta (13) primers were used in the PCR. Assay used: immunoSEQ multiplex PCR; TCRdb lists only in-frame clones, some missing. The sample includes about 130,000 clones. For this clone: Antigen: not known.

In germline, CDR1 is SEHNR, CDR2 FQNEAQ (reference sequence). V was shortened by 1 base and J by 3 bases, with 10 bases between the two germline ends. CDR3 size: 15 residues. The sequenced sample was PBMCs. This TCR was sampled from a man younger than 30 in good health and CMV-seronegative. The chain links TRBV7-9 to TRBJ2-1; D ambiguous. In nucleotides, the CDR3 is TGTGCCAGCAGCTTAGGAGGCAGAGACTACAATGAGCAGTTCTTC. Translating gives CASSLGGRDYNEQFF.